The clone carrying this T cell receptor beta chain has just one count. The target antigen is unknown. The sample originates from a study of T cell responses to AZD1222 COVID-19 vaccine. Study overall: Both about-4-week and about-12-week second-dose recipients were combined. Study-level results: No day 14 peak samples; only post-peak repertoires were characterized. Spike-specific TCR breadth rose after two AZD1222 doses, and depth rose as well.

This CDR3 region has 16 residues. Per germline, CDR1 SGHRS and CDR2 YFSETQ. Trimming took 0 bases from V and 4 from J; bases not matched to a gene: 6. Here immunoSEQ multiplex PCR was the method, and the copy in TCRdb shows in-frame clones only, minus some. The data show over 100,000 clones, roughly 90% seen once. Material: peripheral blood, obtained on day 0 of AZD1222 vaccination. The chain carries TRBV5-1 and TRBJ2-7; 11 bases align to TRBD2. The sequence came from an adult in good health. CDR3: CASSLGGLAEGYEQYF. The CDR3 DNA follows: TGCGCCAGCAGCTTGGGGGGACTAGCGGAAGGGTACGAGCAGTACTTC.